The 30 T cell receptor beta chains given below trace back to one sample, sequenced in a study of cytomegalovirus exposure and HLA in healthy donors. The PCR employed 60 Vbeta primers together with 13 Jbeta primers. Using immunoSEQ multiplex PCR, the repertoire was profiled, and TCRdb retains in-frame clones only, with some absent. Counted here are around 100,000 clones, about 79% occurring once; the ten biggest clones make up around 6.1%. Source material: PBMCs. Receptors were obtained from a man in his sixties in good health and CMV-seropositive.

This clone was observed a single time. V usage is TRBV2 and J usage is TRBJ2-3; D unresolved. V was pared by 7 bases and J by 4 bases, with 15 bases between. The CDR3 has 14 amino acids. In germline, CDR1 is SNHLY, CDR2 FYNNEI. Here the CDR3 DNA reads TGTGCCAGCATCGATTGGCTAGGCGCAGATACGCAGTATTTT. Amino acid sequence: CASIDWLGADTQYF.

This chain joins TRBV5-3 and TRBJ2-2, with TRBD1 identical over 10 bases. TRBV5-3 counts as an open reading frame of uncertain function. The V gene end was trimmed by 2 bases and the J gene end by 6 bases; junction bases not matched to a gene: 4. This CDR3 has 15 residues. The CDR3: CARSFWDRGPGELFF. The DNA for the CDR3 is TGTGCCAGAAGCTTTTGGGACAGGGGCCCCGGGGAGCTGTTTTTT.

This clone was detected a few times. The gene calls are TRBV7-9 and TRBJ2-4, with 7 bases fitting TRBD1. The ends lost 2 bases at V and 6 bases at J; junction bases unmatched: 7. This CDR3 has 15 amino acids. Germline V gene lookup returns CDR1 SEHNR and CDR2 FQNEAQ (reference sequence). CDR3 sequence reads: CASSLRGGQTNIQYF. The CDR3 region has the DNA TGTGCCAGCAGCTTACGAGGGGGCCAAACAAACATTCAGTACTTC.

In DNA form, the CDR3 reads TGTGCCAGTAGTTTACAGGGGGCAGAGACCCAGTACTTC. Translated: CASSLQGAETQYF. The chain uses TRBV19 and TRBJ2-5; 9 positions agree with TRBD1. This CDR3 region has 13 residues. Unmatched junction bases numbered 2, after V lost 5 bases and J lost 4 bases. Germline V CDR1 and CDR2: LNHDA, SQIVND (reference sequence). The full variable domain, completed using reference TRBV19 and TRBJ2-5, is DGGITQSPKYLFRKEGQNVTLSCEQNLNHDAMYWYRQDPGQGLRLIYYSQIVNDFQKGDIAEGYSVSREKKESFPLTVTSAQKNPTAFYLCASSLQGAETQYFGPGTRLLVL.

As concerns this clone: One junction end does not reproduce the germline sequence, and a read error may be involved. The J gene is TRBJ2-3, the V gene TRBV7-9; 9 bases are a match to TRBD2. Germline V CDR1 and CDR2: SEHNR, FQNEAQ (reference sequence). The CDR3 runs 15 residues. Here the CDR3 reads CSSPPSSGAADTQYF. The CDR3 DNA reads TGTTCCAGCCCTCCTTCTAGCGGGGCGGCAGATACGCAGTATTTT.

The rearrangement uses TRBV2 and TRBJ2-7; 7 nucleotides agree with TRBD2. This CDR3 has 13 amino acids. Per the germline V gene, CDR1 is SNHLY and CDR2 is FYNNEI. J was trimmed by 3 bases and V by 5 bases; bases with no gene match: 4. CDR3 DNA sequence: TGTGCCAGCAGTCTTGGGAGGGACTACGAGCAGTACTTC. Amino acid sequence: CASSLGRDYEQYF.

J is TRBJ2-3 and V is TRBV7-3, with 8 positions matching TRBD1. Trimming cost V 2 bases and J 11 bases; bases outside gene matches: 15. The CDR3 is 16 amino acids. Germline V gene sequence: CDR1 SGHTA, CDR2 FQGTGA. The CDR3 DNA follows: TGTGCCAGCAGCTTATACCCCCCCGCGGACAGGGTGGAGCAGTATTTT. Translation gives CASSLYPPADRVEQYF.

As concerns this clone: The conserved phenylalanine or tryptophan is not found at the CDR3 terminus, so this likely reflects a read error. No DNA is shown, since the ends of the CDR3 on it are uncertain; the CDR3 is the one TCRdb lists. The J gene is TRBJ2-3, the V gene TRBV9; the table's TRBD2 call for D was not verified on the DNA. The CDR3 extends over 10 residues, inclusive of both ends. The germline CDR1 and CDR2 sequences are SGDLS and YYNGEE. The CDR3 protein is CASSAAGIGR.

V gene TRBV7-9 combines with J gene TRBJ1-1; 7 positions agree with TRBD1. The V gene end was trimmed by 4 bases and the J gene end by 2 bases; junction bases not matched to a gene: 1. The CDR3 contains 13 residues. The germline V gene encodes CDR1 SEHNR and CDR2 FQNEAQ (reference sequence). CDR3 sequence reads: CASSWDRNTEAFF. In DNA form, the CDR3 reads TGTGCCAGCAGCTGGGACAGAAACACTGAAGCTTTCTTT.

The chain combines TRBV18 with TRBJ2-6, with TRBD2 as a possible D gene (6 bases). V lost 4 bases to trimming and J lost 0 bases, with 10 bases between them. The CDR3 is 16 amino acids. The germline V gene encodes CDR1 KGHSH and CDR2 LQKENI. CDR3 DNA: TGTGCCAGCTCACACGGGGGACCCTCTGGGGCCAACGTCCTGACTTTC. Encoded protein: CASSHGGPSGANVLTF.

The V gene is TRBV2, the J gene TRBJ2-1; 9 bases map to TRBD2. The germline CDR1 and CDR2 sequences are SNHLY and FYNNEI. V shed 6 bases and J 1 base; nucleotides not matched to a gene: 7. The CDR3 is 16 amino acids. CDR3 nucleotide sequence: TGTGCCAGCAGGAAGCGGGGGGCTCAATCCTACAATGAGCAGTTCTTC. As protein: CASRKRGAQSYNEQFF.

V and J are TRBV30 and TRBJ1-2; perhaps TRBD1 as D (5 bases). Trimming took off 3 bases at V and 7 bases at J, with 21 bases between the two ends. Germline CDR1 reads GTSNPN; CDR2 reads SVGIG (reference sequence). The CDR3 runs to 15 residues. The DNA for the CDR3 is TGTGCCTGGAGCGGCTACGGGACTCCTGACGGTGGCTACACCTTC. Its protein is CAWSGYGTPDGGYTF.

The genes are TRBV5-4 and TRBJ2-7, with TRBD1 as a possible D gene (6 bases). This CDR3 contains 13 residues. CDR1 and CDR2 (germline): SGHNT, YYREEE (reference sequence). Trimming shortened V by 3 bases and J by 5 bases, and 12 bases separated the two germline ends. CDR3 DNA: TGTGCCAGCAGCTCAAACAGGGAGAACGAGCAGTACTTC. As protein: CASSSNRENEQYF.

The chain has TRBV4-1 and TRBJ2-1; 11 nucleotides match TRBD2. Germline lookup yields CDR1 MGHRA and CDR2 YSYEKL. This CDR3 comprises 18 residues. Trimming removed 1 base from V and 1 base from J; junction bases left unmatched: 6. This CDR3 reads CASSQAGLAVLSYNEQFF. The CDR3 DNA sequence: TGCGCCAGCAGCCAAGCGGGACTAGCGGTGTTGTCCTACAATGAGCAGTTCTTC.

The CDR3 sequence: CASSLYRENTEAFF. The CDR3 nucleotides read TGTGCCAGCAGCTTGTACAGGGAAAACACTGAAGCTTTCTTT. The V gene is TRBV7-8, the J gene TRBJ1-1, with a tentative D call TRBD1 (6 bases). Germline loops: CDR1 SGHVS, CDR2 FQNEAQ. The CDR3 has 14 residues. Trimming left V 3 bases short and J 2 bases short, with 10 bases between. Drawing the rest from reference TRBV7-8 and TRBJ1-1, the complete variable domain is GAGVSQSPRYKVAKRGQDVALRCDPISGHVSLFWYQQALGQGPEFLTYFQNEAQLDKSGLPSDRFFAERPEGSVSTLKIQRTQQEDSAVYLCASSLYRENTEAFFGQGTRLTVV.

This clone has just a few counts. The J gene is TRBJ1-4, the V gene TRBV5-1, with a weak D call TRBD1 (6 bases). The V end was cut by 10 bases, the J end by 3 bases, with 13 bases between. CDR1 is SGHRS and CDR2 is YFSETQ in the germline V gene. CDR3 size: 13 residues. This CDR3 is CASADSSNEKLFF. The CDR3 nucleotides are TGCGCCTCAGCGGACAGCTCTAATGAAAAACTGTTTTTT.

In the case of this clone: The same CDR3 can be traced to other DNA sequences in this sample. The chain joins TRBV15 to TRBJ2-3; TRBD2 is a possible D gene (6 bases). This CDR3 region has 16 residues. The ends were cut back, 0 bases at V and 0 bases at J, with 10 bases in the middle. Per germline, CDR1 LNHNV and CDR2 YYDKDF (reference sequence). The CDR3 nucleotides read TGTGCCACCAGCAGAGACGCGGGGACTAGCACAGATACGCAGTATTTT. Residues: CATSRDAGTSTDTQYF.

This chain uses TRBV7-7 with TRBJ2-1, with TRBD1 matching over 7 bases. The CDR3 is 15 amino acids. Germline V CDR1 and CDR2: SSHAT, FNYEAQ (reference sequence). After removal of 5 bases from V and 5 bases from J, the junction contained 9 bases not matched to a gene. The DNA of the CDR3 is TGTGCCAGCAGCCTATCGACAGGGCCACACAATGAGCAGTTCTTC. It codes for CASSLSTGPHNEQFF.

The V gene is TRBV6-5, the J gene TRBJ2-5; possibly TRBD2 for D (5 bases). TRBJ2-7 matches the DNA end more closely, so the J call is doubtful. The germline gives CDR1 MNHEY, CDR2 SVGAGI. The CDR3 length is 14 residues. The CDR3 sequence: CASRSPGSSYEQYF. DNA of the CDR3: TGTGCCAGCAGGTCCCCGGGATCCTCCTACGAGCAGTACTTC.

CDR3 DNA: TGTGCCAGCTCACCCCGGACAGGAACTTCTGGAAACACCATATATTTT. It specifies CASSPRTGTSGNTIYF. The rearrangement links TRBV18 to TRBJ1-3; TRBD1 matches 7 bases. CDR1 and CDR2 (germline): KGHSH, LQKENI. J gave up 1 base and V 3 bases, and 6 bases lay outside the gene matches. This CDR3 spans 16 amino acids.

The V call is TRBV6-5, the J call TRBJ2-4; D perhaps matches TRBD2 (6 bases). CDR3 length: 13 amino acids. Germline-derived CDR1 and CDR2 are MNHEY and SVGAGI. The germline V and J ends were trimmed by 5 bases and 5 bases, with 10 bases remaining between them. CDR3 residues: CASSRDLQNIQYF. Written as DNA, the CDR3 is TGTGCCAGCAGTCGGGACTTACAAAACATTCAGTACTTC.

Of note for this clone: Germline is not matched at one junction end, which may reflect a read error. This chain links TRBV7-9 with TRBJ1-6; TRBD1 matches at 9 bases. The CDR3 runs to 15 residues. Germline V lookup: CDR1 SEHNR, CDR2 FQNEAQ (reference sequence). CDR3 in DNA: TGTTCCAGCAGCTTACGACAGGGGGGGAATTCACCCCTCCACTTT. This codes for CSSSLRQGGNSPLHF.

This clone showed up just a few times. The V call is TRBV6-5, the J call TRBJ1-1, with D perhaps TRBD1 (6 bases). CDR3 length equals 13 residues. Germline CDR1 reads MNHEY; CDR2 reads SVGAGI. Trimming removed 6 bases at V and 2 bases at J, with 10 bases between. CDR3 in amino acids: CASRPGANTEAFF. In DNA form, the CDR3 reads TGTGCCAGCAGACCAGGGGCCAACACTGAAGCTTTCTTT.

CDR3 bases: TGTGCCAGCAGTTTGGGGCAGGTGAGGAATGAGCAGTTCTTC. Translation gives CASSLGQVRNEQFF. The rearrangement joins TRBV27 to TRBJ2-1, with D perhaps matching TRBD1 (5 bases). Between the trimmed V and J ends, which lost 3 bases and 7 bases, there was a span of 13 bases. Germline loops: CDR1 MNHEY, CDR2 SMNVEV (reference sequence). This CDR3 spans 14 amino acids.

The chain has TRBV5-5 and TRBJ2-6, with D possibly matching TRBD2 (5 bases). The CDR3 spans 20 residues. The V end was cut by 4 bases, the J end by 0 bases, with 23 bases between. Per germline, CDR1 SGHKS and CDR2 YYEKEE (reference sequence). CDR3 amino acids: CASSPRSPSGMSSGANVLTF. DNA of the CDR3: TGTGCCAGCAGCCCCCGGTCACCATCGGGAATGAGCTCTGGGGCCAACGTCCTGACTTTC.

CDR3: CASSYQDRVGEKLFF. CDR3 nucleotides: TGTGCCAGCAGTTACCAGGACAGGGTAGGAGAAAAACTGTTTTTT. This chain links TRBV6-6 with TRBJ1-4; TRBD1 matches at 8 bases. CDR1 and CDR2 (germline): MNHNY, SVGAGI (reference sequence). This CDR3 contains 15 residues. Losses at the gene ends were 2 bases for V and 8 bases for J; bases not matched to a gene: 7.

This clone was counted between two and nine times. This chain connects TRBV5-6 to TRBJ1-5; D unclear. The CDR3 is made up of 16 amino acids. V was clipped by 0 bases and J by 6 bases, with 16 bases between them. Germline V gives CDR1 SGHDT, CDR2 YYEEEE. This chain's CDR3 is CASSLGTGREGQPQHF. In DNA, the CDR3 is TGTGCCAGCAGCTTGGGGACTGGAAGGGAAGGTCAGCCCCAGCATTTT.

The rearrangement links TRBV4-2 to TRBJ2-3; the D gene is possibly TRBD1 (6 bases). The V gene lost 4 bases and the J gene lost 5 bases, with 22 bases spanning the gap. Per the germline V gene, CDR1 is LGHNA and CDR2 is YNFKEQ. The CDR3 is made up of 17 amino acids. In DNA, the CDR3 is TGTGCCAGCAGCCCAGGGTCCACTTCACGAGGGGGAGATACGCAGTATTTT. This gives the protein CASSPGSTSRGGDTQYF.

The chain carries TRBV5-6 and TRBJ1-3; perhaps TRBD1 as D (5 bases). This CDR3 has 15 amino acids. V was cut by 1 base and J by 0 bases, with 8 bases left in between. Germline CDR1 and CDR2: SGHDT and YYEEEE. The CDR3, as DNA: TGTGCCAGCAGCTTGTTAGGGGCCTCTGGAAACACCATATATTTT. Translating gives CASSLLGASGNTIYF.

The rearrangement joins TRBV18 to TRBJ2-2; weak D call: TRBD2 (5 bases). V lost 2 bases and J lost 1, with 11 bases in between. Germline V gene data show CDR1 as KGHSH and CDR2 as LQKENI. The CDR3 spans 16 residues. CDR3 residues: CASSPVASRNTGELFF. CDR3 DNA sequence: TGTGCCAGCTCACCAGTGGCTAGCAGGAACACCGGGGAGCTGTTTTTT.